This T cell receptor beta chain was sequenced in a study of blood T cell repertoires in COVID-19. Study details: T cells, B-cell-depleted T cells, or PBMCs provided the cDNA or gDNA that served as material.

Libraries were prepared by immunoSEQ multiplex PCR; TCRdb keeps only in-frame clonotypes and omits some of them. The sample includes 75,000 to 80,000 clones, approximately 90% of them seen just once. CDR1 MNHEY and CDR2 SMNVEV come from the germline V gene (reference sequence). The CDR3 spans 15 residues. Trimming cost V 5 bases and J 10 bases; bases outside gene matches: 9. The source is a human donor in a cohort sampled during active COVID-19. Sequencing used peripheral blood. The V gene is TRBV27, the J gene TRBJ2-1; TRBD1 agrees at 12 bases. The CDR3 DNA sequence: TGTGCCAGCAGTCCGGGACAGGGGGCAGGCACGGAGCAGTTCTTC. Protein: CASSPGQGAGTEQFF.